The entry below gives a single T cell receptor beta chain sequence along with its context. Per the germline V gene, CDR1 is LNHNV and CDR2 is YYDKDF (reference sequence). Deletions cut 0 bases from V and 2 bases from J, with 11 bases between. The CDR3 is 15 amino acids. Authors' processing steps: The authors estimated nucleated cell counts from reference gene primer amplification. Repertoires were generated with immunoSEQ multiplex PCR, while TCRdb's copy carries only in-frame clones and drops some. V, J and clone size reflect that table, while D and trimming were determined from the DNA. The data show some 80,000 clones, about 85% seen once. This specimen comes from a study of blood T cell repertoires in COVID-19. Study as a whole: Both acute and convalescent COVID-19 samples were obtained from the United States, Italy and Spain. Sources were T cells, B-cell-depleted T cells, or PBMCs; the material itself was cDNA or gDNA.

The sequencing input was peripheral blood. V is TRBV15 and J is TRBJ2-7; no definite D call. The sequence was collected from a woman aged 45-59 years with active or convalescent COVID-19. The CDR3: CATSRDLRSAYEQYF. DNA for the CDR3: TGTGCCACCAGCAGAGATCTGAGGTCTGCCTACGAGCAGTACTTC.